The clone carrying this T cell receptor beta chain was found many times. No antigen is known for it. TCRdb redid the calling of the reads with MiXCR, one entry per CDR3 protein. The sample has about 680,000 distinct CDR3 sequences, 24% seen once. This specimen belongs to a study of T cell repertoires in cytomegalovirus infection. Looking at the study overall: Both a matching HLA type and CMV infection were indicated by public TCR beta signatures. General study results and limits: Summed public TCR beta family frequency identified CMV carriers bearing the relevant HLA. CMV-specific TCR beta clonotypes restricted by HLA-C were the ones dominating the ex vivo response.

Source material: CD8+ T cells from PBMCs. The sequence was obtained from a human donor in good health (CMV status not recorded). Some clones in this sample may be carry-over from other donors' samples.

CDR3 amino acids: CASSPRQGAYGYTF. Written as DNA, the CDR3 is TGTGCCAGCAGCCCCCGACAGGGCGCCTATGGCTACACCTTC. The chain uses TRBV7-8 and TRBJ1-2, with 7 bases aligning to TRBD1. V trimming: 5 bases; J trimming: 4 bases; junction bases outside the gene matches: 7. This CDR3 has 14 residues. Germline CDR1 SGHVS, CDR2 FQNEAQ.